This T cell receptor beta chain was sequenced in a study of blood T cell repertoires in COVID-19 (dated by TCRdb to the early 2020s). Some background on the complete study: Collaborator samples came from the United States, Italy and Spain and covered acute and convalescent phases of COVID-19. The material from the prospective study consisted of cDNA or gDNA derived from T cells, B-cell-depleted T cells, or PBMCs. Deeply sampled blood TCRbeta repertoires from subjects exposed to, actively infected with, or recovered from COVID-19 were included in the dataset. The repertoires were made available in a free public database intended to serve as a resource for research on the immune response to SARS-CoV-2. Samples were obtained from the ongoing ImmuneRACE study (first 160 participants) and from over a thousand subjects provided by 6 global collaborators. Nearly every sample came with metadata listing a de-identified subject ID, COVID-19 status, age in years and sex. HLA class I and class II types, where available, came from metadata supplied by the sample provider rather than from assay-based typing. Findings and caveats that apply to the study as a whole: How much clinical and demographic metadata was included differed by source and by participant, and the metadata was provided uncurated.

Regarding this clone: No antigen is known for it. No much larger clonotype is one base removed from it; base qualities were not supplied.

TCRbeta CDR3 regions were amplified from genomic DNA using the immunoSEQ Assay, a bias-controlled multiplex PCR. In the paper's pipeline: Nucleated cell counts per sample were estimated from amplification of reference gene primers within the assay. Sequence reads were collapsed and filtered to measure the absolute abundance of every unique TCRbeta CDR3 rearrangement. For each sample, productive Simpson clonality was calculated by taking the square root of Simpson's diversity index across productive rearrangements. TCRdb provides this immuneACCESS table in a form limited to in-frame rearrangements. Some clones are lacking; in checked studies, under half of them reflect an unresolved V gene, and why the rest are absent is not known. V and J calls and clone size come straight from that table; D and trimming were deduced from the DNA. In this sample the table shows about 92,000 clones, around 81% of which occur a single time. Of the sample, approximately 9% is held by the ten largest clones.

For CDR1 and CDR2, the germline V gene lists SGHRS and YFSETQ. Spanning cysteine to phenylalanine, the CDR3 consists of 14 amino acids. Only CDR3 DNA is held: 42 bases, read in frame from base 1. The junction carries 13 bases between V and J, which are trimmed by 3 bases and 4 bases respectively. Samples from volunteer blood donors who had recovered from COVID-19 were contributed by a second Seattle source. Whole blood was collected in K2EDTA tubes by collaborating institutions according to the institutions' own protocols. For TCRbeta analysis, collaborators shipped samples in one of three forms: frozen whole blood, isolated PBMCs, or DNA extracted from either of those sample types.

This clonotype originated in a man in his fifties who had recovered from COVID-19. The chain is encoded by TRBV5-1 joined to TRBJ1-2; TRBD1 is possibly the D segment (5 matching bases). Sequenced sample: peripheral blood. The nucleotide sequence reads TGCGCCAGCAGCTCGACAGAAGGGGCCTATGGCTACACCTTC. It translates as CASSSTEGAYGYTF.